A selection of T cell receptor beta chains follows, all from one sample in a study of T cells after yellow fever vaccination. TCRdb reprocessed the 5' RACE reads via MiXCR and lists one record per CDR3 protein. The sample lists hundreds of thousands of distinct CDR3 sequences; 8.7% were seen once. Here the sequenced sample was PBMCs, taken on the day of the first yellow fever vaccination. The source of these receptors is a man younger than 30 who received the YFV17D yellow fever vaccine. Each CDR3 is given with its conserved first and last residue. The D gene is left open where the match is weak. Only some rows state a clone size, as once, few, many or a class for expanded clones.

abundance | j_gene | v_gene | d_gene | CDR3nt | CDR3aa
few | TRBJ1-5 | TRBV6-2/TRBV6-3 | TRBD1 | TGTGCCAGCAGCCTTACAGGGGGCAGCAATCAGCCCCAGCATTTT | CASSLTGGSNQPQHF
NA | TRBJ1-3 | TRBV12-3/TRBV12-4 | NA | TGTGCCAGCAGACCCCTTCAGGGGAGAAACACCATATATTTT | CASRPLQGRNTIYF
few | TRBJ1-2 | TRBV6-1 | TRBD1 | TGTGCCAGCAGCCCCGGGACAGGGGGCTTGCGCGTGACCTTC | CASSPGTGGLRVTF
NA | TRBJ2-2 | TRBV4-2 | TRBD1 | TGTGCCAGCAGCCAAGACCGGACAGGGCCGAACACCGGGGAGCTGTTTTTT | CASSQDRTGPNTGELFF
NA | TRBJ1-1 | TRBV9 | NA | TGTGCCAGCAGCGTAGGACACCTGGGGGGAGCTTTCTTT | CASSVGHLGGAFF
few | TRBJ2-4 | TRBV29-1 | TRBD2 | TGCAGCGTTGTGAGGGCTAGCGGGGGGAACTTGCTAGCCAAAAACATTCAGTACTTC | CSVVRASGGNLLAKNIQYF
few | TRBJ1-1 | TRBV20-1 | NA | TGCAGTGCTAGAGCAAGGAGGGGGTTGAACACTGAAGCTTTCTTT | CSARARRGLNTEAFF
NA | TRBJ1-2 | TRBV29-1 | NA | TGCAGCGTTGAAGAGTACACCTACACCTTC | CSVEEYTYTF
few | TRBJ2-2 | TRBV7-8 | NA | TGTGCCAGCAGCGATCCCGGGGAGCTGTTTTTT | CASSDPGELFF
few | TRBJ2-5 | TRBV5-6 | TRBD2 | TGTGCCAGCATCGTGACTAGCGGGGCTGGGGGGGAGACCCAGTACTTC | CASIVTSGAGGETQYF
NA | TRBJ1-5 | TRBV12-3/TRBV12-4 | NA | TGTGCCAGCAGCCGGCGGATGGGCAATCAGCCCCAGCATTTT | CASSRRMGNQPQHF
few | TRBJ2-1 | TRBV24-1 | TRBD1 | TGTGCCACCAGTGGGGACAGCTACAATGAGCAGTTCTTC | CATSGDSYNEQFF
NA | TRBJ1-2 | TRBV5-1 | NA | TGCGCCAGCAGCTCGAACACTGAGGCAGGGCCCTTCTTC | CASSSNTEAGPFF
few | TRBJ2-3 | TRBV18 | NA | TGTGCCAGCTCAATCCGGGGAAGCACAGATACGCAGTATTTT | CASSIRGSTDTQYF
NA | TRBJ2-1 | TRBV5-1 | NA | TGCGCCAGCAGCTTGGTACAGGGAAACTACAATGAGCAGTTCTTC | CASSLVQGNYNEQFF
NA | TRBJ2-3 | TRBV5-4 | NA | TGTGCCAGCAGCTTACAAAGTAGCACAGATACGCAGTATTTT | CASSLQSSTDTQYF
NA | TRBJ1-5 | TRBV12-5 | NA | TGTGCTAGTGGTTTGGTAATAGGGGCTGGCAATCAGCCCCAGCATTTT | CASGLVIGAGNQPQHF
NA | TRBJ1-3 | TRBV3-1 | NA | TGTGCCAGCAGCCACCCAACAGCGTTAGCAGGGGGAAACACCATATATTTT | CASSHPTALAGGNTIYF
NA | TRBJ1-1 | TRBV20-1 | TRBD1 | TGCAGTGCGGACAGGCTGAACACTGAAGCTTTCTTT | CSADRLNTEAFF
NA | TRBJ2-1 | TRBV3-1 | TRBD2 | TGTGCCAGCAGCCACCTTAGCGGGGGGGCGGAGTATGAGCAGTTCTTC | CASSHLSGGAEYEQFF
NA | TRBJ2-3 | TRBV7-9 | TRBD1 | TGTGCCAGCCCAGGGGGCGTGGTTCGAGATACGCAGTATTTT | CASPGGVVRDTQYF
NA | TRBJ1-5 | TRBV20-1 | NA | TGCAGTGCTAGAGACCCCGGCAGGGTGAATCAGCCCCAGCATTTT | CSARDPGRVNQPQHF
NA | TRBJ1-2 | TRBV9 | NA | TGTGCCAGCAGCCTACCTCGGGACCGAATCAGCTATGGCTACACCTTC | CASSLPRDRISYGYTF
NA | TRBJ2-3 | TRBV4-1 | NA | TGCGCCAGCAGCCCCCCTTTACTCCGCACAGATACGCAGTATTTT | CASSPPLLRTDTQYF
few | TRBJ2-3 | TRBV12-3/TRBV12-4 | NA | TGTGCCAGCAGTTTTGCCGGGGGAGACACAGATACGCAGTATTTT | CASSFAGGDTDTQYF
NA | TRBJ2-1 | TRBV24-1 | NA | TGTGCCACCAGTGATTTGGGGATCGGGGGGCGAGGCAATGAGCAGTTCTTC | CATSDLGIGGRGNEQFF
NA | TRBJ2-1 | TRBV7-2 | NA | TGTGCCAGCAGTTCGGCCCCCGTCTATGAGCAGTTCTTC | CASSSAPVYEQFF
few | TRBJ2-3 | TRBV5-1 | NA | TGCGCCAGCAGCTCGAGGTCACCAGATACGCAGTATTTT | CASSSRSPDTQYF
many | TRBJ1-2 | TRBV12-3/TRBV12-4 | NA | TGTGCCAGCAGCCGACAGACGGAGGGGATCGGGTACACCTTC | CASSRQTEGIGYTF
many | TRBJ1-6 | TRBV12-3/TRBV12-4 | NA | TGTGCCAGCACCCTGGGGAACCAGGGTTCACCCCTCCACTTT | CASTLGNQGSPLHF
NA | TRBJ2-1 | TRBV6-6 | NA | TGTGCCAGCAGGGGCGAGGGTGAGCAGTTCTTC | CASRGEGEQFF
many | TRBJ2-1 | TRBV6-6 | NA | TGTGCCAGCTCTCGGGCAATCGAGCAGTTCTTC | CASSRAIEQFF
few | TRBJ2-6 | TRBV3-1 | TRBD1 | TGTGCCAGCAGCCCGGACAGGGGTTTTTTCGCTGGGGCCAACGTCCTGACTTTC | CASSPDRGFFAGANVLTF
NA | TRBJ2-5 | TRBV3-1 | NA | TGTGCCAGCAGCCTCGCGGCCGGGTCGGAGACCCAGTACTTC | CASSLAAGSETQYF
few | TRBJ2-3 | TRBV9 | TRBD2 | TGTGCCAGCAGCGTAGAGGGGATTACTAGCGCAGATACGCAGTATTTT | CASSVEGITSADTQYF
NA | TRBJ2-5 | TRBV7-2 | NA | TGTGCCAGCAGCTTAAATACAGGGTGGGAGACCCAGTACTTC | CASSLNTGWETQYF
NA | TRBJ2-1 | TRBV7-8 | NA | TGTGCCAGCAGCTTAATGGGACGGAGCTCCTACAATGAGCAGTTCTTC | CASSLMGRSSYNEQFF
NA | TRBJ2-3 | TRBV4-1 | TRBD2 | TGCGCCAGCAGCCAAGGGGGGTGGAGCGGGACTAGCGATGATACGCAGTATTTT | CASSQGGWSGTSDDTQYF
NA | TRBJ2-3 | TRBV4-3 | NA | TGCGCCAGCAGCCCTGAGGTCCAGGCTATTACCCTAAAGTATTTT | CASSPEVQAITLKYF
few | TRBJ1-4 | TRBV18 | NA | TGTGCCAGCTCACCAGGGGGCGGTGAAAAACTGTTTTTT | CASSPGGGEKLFF
NA | TRBJ1-1 | TRBV4-1 | NA | TGCGCCAGCAGCCTGGTTTATGGGGAGACTGAAGCTTTCTTT | CASSLVYGETEAFF
few | TRBJ2-7 | TRBV27 | TRBD1 | TGTGCCAGCATGGGACAGGGGTACGAGCAGTACTTC | CASMGQGYEQYF
many | TRBJ1-1 | TRBV6-5 | NA | TGTGCCAGCAGTTACTCTCGGGGGTACACTGAAGCTTTCTTT | CASSYSRGYTEAFF
many | TRBJ2-3 | TRBV4-1 | NA | TGCGCCAGCAGCCAAGAGTTCACAGATACGCAGTATTTT | CASSQEFTDTQYF
few | TRBJ2-1 | TRBV6-5 | NA | TGTGCCAGCAGTTACGAGCGCATCCCCAGCAATGAGCAGTTCTTC | CASSYERIPSNEQFF
NA | TRBJ2-1 | TRBV7-2 | TRBD2 | TGTGCCAGCAGCTTCCTCTCTAACAGCGGGGGTTACATTGAGCAGTTCTTC | CASSFLSNSGGYIEQFF
few | TRBJ1-6 | TRBV25-1 | NA | TGTGCCAGCAGAGAGGTTTCCCTCTATAATTCACCCCTCCACTTT | CASREVSLYNSPLHF
NA | TRBJ2-1 | TRBV6-5 | TRBD2 | TGTGCCAGCAGTTACTCGACTAGCGGGATCCCATACAATGAGCAGTTCTTC | CASSYSTSGIPYNEQFF
NA | TRBJ2-3 | TRBV11-2 | TRBD2 | TGTGCCAGCAGCTTAAGAGCGGGGGACACAGATACGCAGTATTTT | CASSLRAGDTDTQYF
NA | TRBJ2-1 | TRBV7-2 | TRBD2 | TGTGCCAGCAGCTTTCGTCTAGCGGGGGCCAATGAGCAGTTCTTC | CASSFRLAGANEQFF
NA | TRBJ1-2 | TRBV12-3/TRBV12-4 | TRBD1 | TGTGCCAGCAGTTGGGGACAGAGTGAGGGCTACACCTTC | CASSWGQSEGYTF
many | TRBJ2-3 | TRBV5-1 | NA | TGCGCCAGCAGCTATGGACTTTTCCCCCCAGATACGCAGTATTTT | CASSYGLFPPDTQYF
many | TRBJ2-7 | TRBV20-1 | TRBD2 | TGCAGTGCGGGCCAGGGCGGGGGGGAGTACGAGCAGTACTTC | CSAGQGGGEYEQYF
few | TRBJ2-5 | TRBV12-3/TRBV12-4 | TRBD2 | TGTGCCAGCAGTTTAGGGCGGGGGAGCTCTCAAGAGACCCAGTACTTC | CASSLGRGSSQETQYF
few | TRBJ1-2 | TRBV4-2 | NA | TGTGCCAGCAGCCAAGATAAGGGGCGCTATGGCTACACCTTC | CASSQDKGRYGYTF
many | TRBJ1-5 | TRBV7-9 | TRBD1 | TGTGCCAGCAGCCCGGGACAGGGCAATCAGCCCCAGCATTTT | CASSPGQGNQPQHF
many | TRBJ2-1 | TRBV11-2 | TRBD2 | TGTGCCAGCAGCATCACTAGCGGGGGGGCGGGTGAGCAGTTCTTC | CASSITSGGAGEQFF
NA | TRBJ2-7 | TRBV12-3/TRBV12-4 | NA | TGTGCCAGCAGTTTAGCAGTCGAGCAGTACTTC | CASSLAVEQYF
few | TRBJ2-3 | TRBV7-2 | TRBD2 | TGTGCCAGCAGCTTGTTCGTAGCGGGGGGGACAGATACGCAGTATTTT | CASSLFVAGGTDTQYF